Detailed here is one T cell receptor beta chain. 13 Jbeta primers and 60 Vbeta primers were used for the PCR. Only in-frame clones appear in the TCRdb table, and some are missing; sequencing was by immunoSEQ multiplex PCR. Of 49,000 or so clones in the sample, around 80% were seen once. This record comes from a study of cytomegalovirus exposure and HLA in healthy donors. The germline CDR1 and CDR2 sequences are SGHRS and YFSETQ. Trimming stripped 0 bases from V and 5 bases from J, with 8 bases between. The CDR3 runs to 13 residues. The TCR sequence derives from a boy aged 10-17 years in good health and CMV-seropositive. The chain has TRBV5-1 and TRBJ1-2, with no clear D. The specimen sequenced was PBMCs. The DNA for the CDR3 is TGCGCCAGCAGCTTGGGACTAGGGTATGGCTACACCTTC. Translating gives CASSLGLGYGYTF.